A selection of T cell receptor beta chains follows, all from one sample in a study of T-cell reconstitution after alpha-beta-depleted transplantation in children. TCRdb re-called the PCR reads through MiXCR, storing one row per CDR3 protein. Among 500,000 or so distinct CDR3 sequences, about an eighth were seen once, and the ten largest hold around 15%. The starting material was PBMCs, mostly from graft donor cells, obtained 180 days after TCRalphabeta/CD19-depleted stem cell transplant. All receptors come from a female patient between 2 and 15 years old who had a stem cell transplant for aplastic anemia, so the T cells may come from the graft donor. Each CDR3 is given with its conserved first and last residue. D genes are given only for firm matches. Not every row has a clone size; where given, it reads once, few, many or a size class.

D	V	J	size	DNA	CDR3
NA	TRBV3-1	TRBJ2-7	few	TGTGCCAGCAGCCGCTCATTCTACGAGCAGTACTTC	CASSRSFYEQYF
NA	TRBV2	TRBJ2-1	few	TGTGCCAGCAGTGTACTCGAAGGCTCCTACAATGAGCAGTTCTTC	CASSVLEGSYNEQFF
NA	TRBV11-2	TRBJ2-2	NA	TGTGCCAGCAGCTTAGTTGCGGGATCGAGTTTT	CASSLVAGSSF
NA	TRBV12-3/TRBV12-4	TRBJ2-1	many	TGTGCCAGCAGCCAATCTAGCCCAGAGCAGTTCTTC	CASSQSSPEQFF
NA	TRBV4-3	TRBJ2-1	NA	TGCGCCAGCAGCCGCCTTCGGGGACGAGATGAGCAGTTCTTC	CASSRLRGRDEQFF
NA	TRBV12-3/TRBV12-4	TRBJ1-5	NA	TGTGCCAGCAGCCGAAACAGGCTGGCCGATAGCAATCAGCCCCAGCATTTT	CASSRNRLADSNQPQHF
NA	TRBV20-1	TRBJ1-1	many	TGCAGTGCTAGAGGAAGGGGGGGCCCAAACACTGAAGCTTTCTTT	CSARGRGGPNTEAFF
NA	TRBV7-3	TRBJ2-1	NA	TGTGCCAGCAGCTTGACAGCTAGCAATGAGCAGTTCTTC	CASSLTASNEQFF
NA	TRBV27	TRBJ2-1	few	TGTGCCAGCAGTTTTACTGGCGGGTACAATGAGCAGTTCTTC	CASSFTGGYNEQFF
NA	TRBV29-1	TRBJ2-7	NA	TGCAGCGTTGTATCCTCCTACGAGCAGTACTTC	CSVVSSYEQYF
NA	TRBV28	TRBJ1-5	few	TGTGCCAGCAGTTTTATTGGATATAGCAATCAGCCCCAGCATTTT	CASSFIGYSNQPQHF
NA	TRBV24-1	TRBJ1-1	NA	TGTGCCACCAGTGACGGGGGGGTGGGTGAAGCTTTCTTT	CATSDGGVGEAFF
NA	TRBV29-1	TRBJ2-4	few	TGCAGCGTTGAACTAGTGGGGCTGGGAGGAAAAAACATTCAGTACTTC	CSVELVGLGGKNIQYF
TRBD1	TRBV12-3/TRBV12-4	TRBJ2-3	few	TGTGCCAGCAGTCCCGGGACAGGGGCAGATACGCAGTATTTT	CASSPGTGADTQYF
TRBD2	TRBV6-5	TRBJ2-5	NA	TGTGCCAGCAGTTTACTAGCGGGCCAAGAGACCCAGTACTTC	CASSLLAGQETQYF
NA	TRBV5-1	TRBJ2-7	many	TGCGCCAGCAGCTTGGGGTGGAATTCCTACGAGCAGTACTTC	CASSLGWNSYEQYF
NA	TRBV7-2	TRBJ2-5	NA	TGTGCCAGCAGACCTGGGTTCAAACCTCGTGGCCAAGAGACCCAGTACTTC	CASRPGFKPRGQETQYF
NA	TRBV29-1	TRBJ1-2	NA	TGCAGCGTTGGGCCCCAAGGGGGCTATGGCTACACCTTC	CSVGPQGGYGYTF
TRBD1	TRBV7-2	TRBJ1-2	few	TGTGCCAGCAGCGGTTTGGAGACAGGGGGCGCGGGCTACACCTTC	CASSGLETGGAGYTF
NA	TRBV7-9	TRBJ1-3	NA	TGTGCCAGCAGTTCCGACTGGAACACCATATATTTT	CASSSDWNTIYF
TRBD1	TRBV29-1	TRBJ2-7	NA	TGCAGCGCAAAAAGGGGCACAGGGGTAATCTCTGGCGAGCAGTACTTC	CSAKRGTGVISGEQYF
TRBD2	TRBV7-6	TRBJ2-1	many	TGTGCCAGCAGCTTAAGACTAGCGGGAGGTTTAGGGCAGTTCTTC	CASSLRLAGGLGQFF